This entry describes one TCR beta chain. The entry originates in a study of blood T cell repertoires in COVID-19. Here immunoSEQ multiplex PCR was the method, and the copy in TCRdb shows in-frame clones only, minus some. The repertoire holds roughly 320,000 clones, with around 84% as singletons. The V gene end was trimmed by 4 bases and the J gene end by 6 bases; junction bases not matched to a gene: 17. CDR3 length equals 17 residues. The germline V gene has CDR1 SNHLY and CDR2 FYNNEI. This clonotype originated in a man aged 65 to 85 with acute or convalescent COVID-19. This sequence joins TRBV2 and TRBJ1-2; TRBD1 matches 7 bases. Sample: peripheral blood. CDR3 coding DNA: TGTGCCAGCAGTGTCCCAAGCTCCAGGGGGTGGGGCAATGGCTACACCTTC. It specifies CASSVPSSRGWGNGYTF.